This TCR beta chain was captured by sequencing in a study of OX40 agonist ivuxolimab in advanced cancers. The wider study: Ivuxolimab, an antibody acting as an agonist of OX40 (CD134), was used to treat patients. Those enrolled were less than 85% male, with a mean age of around 58 years and ages from 23 to 79. Prior anti-PD-1, anti-PD-L1 or anti-CTLA-4 therapy did not bar entry, and around 39% had some.

Measured with immunoSEQ multiplex PCR; TCRdb has only the in-frame clones, and not every one. The sample carries some 59,000 clones, around 80% recorded once. Sequences were derived from CD4+ or CD8+ T cells sorted from blood, sampled in a trial of the OX40 agonist ivuxolimab. This receptor was identified in an adult with an advanced solid tumor such as melanoma, head and neck, liver or kidney cancer.

CDR3 sequence (DNA): TGTGCCAGCAGCTTCCTCGGCGGGAGCACAGATACGCAGTATTTT. Amino acids: CASSFLGGSTDTQYF. The genes are TRBV5-5 and TRBJ2-3; D is possibly TRBD2 (5 bases). The CDR3 consists of 15 residues. Per germline, CDR1 SGHKS and CDR2 YYEKEE (reference sequence). V was clipped by 2 bases and J by 0 bases, with 10 bases between them.